One sample yielded the 6 T cell receptor beta chains listed below, sequenced in a study of T cell responses to AZD1222 COVID-19 vaccine (dated by TCRdb to the early 2020s). This specimen's time point label, per the study, means: about 28 days (+/-7) after the second vaccine dose. Libraries were prepared through the immunoSEQ multiplex PCR assay. TCRdb limited this immuneACCESS table to in-frame rearrangements with V and J called. A share of clones is missing; checked studies link under half to unresolved V genes, and the rest is unexplained. The sample table contains tens of thousands of clones; only one count was recorded for 85% of them. Of the sample, about 4.5% is held by the ten largest clones. Sequencing was performed on peripheral blood, taken 28 days after the second AZD1222 dose. These receptors came from an adult who received the AZD1222 COVID-19 vaccine.

The chain couples TRBV5-1 to TRBJ1-6; perhaps TRBD1 as D (5 bases). This CDR3 contains 20 residues. Germline-derived CDR1 and CDR2 are SGHRS and YFSETQ. V lost 1 base and J lost 10, with 30 bases in between. The CDR3 DNA follows: TGCGCCAGCAGCTTGTTAGGGAGTGGAGGCATGGGGGTCGGGGTGTCACCCCTCCACTTT. Amino acids: CASSLLGSGGMGVGVSPLHF.

The table lists this clone with a count of one. The CDR3 DNA follows: TGCGCCAGCAGCCAAGACCAGGGAAACTATGGCTACACCTTC. Translation: CASSQDQGNYGYTF. J is TRBJ1-2 and V is TRBV4-1; tentative D call: TRBD1 (5 bases). Trimming removed 0 bases at V and 2 bases at J, with 7 bases between. Germline CDR1 is MGHRA and CDR2 is YSYEKL. This CDR3 comprises 14 residues.

This chain joins TRBV28 and TRBJ2-1, with D tentatively TRBD2 (5 bases). From germline, CDR1 is MDHEN and CDR2 SYDVKM. CDR3 length: 14 residues. V lost 7 bases and J lost 4, with 14 bases in between. CDR3 sequence reads: CASKESTRYNEQFF. DNA of the CDR3: TGTGCCAGCAAAGAGAGTACTAGATACAATGAGCAGTTCTTC.

The V call is TRBV7-9, the J call TRBJ2-1; the match to TRBD2 covers 8 bases. The CDR3 has 15 residues. Germline lookup yields CDR1 SEHNR and CDR2 FQNEAQ (reference sequence). V was pared by 5 bases and J by 9 bases, with 12 bases of the junction left unmatched. This CDR3 is CASSPREGLVGEQFF. CDR3 nucleotide sequence: TGTGCCAGCAGCCCCCGGGAGGGCCTAGTGGGTGAGCAGTTCTTC.

The rearrangement joins TRBV4-1 to TRBJ1-1; D may be TRBD1 (6 bases). The V gene's germline CDR1 is MGHRA and CDR2 YSYEKL. The length of the CDR3 is 14 residues. V was clipped by 3 bases and J by 9 bases, with 17 bases between them. In DNA form, the CDR3 reads TGCGCCAGCAGCCACCCCGGGGGTACAGGGAAAGCTTTCTTT. This gives the protein CASSHPGGTGKAFF.

This chain joins TRBV6-5 and TRBJ2-1, with D perhaps assigned TRBD1 or TRBD2 (5 bases each). Germline V CDR1 and CDR2: MNHEY, SVGAGI. This CDR3 has 15 residues. Trimming shortened V by 0 bases and J by 6 bases, and 12 bases separated the two germline ends. The CDR3 sequence: CASSYSVGEINEQFF. The CDR3, as DNA: TGTGCCAGCAGTTACTCTGTGGGGGAGATCAATGAGCAGTTCTTC.